Following are 21 T cell receptor beta chains from one sample sequenced in a study of cytomegalovirus exposure and HLA in healthy donors listed by TCRdb under 2017. The library was prepared using the immunoSEQ multiplex PCR assay. The multiplex PCR relied on a mix of 60 forward primers for TCR Vbeta segments and 13 reverse primers for TCR Jbeta segments. Held by TCRdb, this immuneACCESS table contains in-frame sequences only and omits some clones. Under half of the omission traces to an unresolved V gene where checked; the cause of the rest is unknown. Here the sample has roughly 120,000 clones; about 80% occur a single time. 3.3% of the sample belongs to the ten largest clones. The sequenced sample was PBMCs. The receptors were sampled from a male donor in good health and CMV-seronegative.

This chain links TRBV5-1 with TRBJ2-7; D is possibly TRBD2 (6 bases). Trimming cost V 3 bases and J 5 bases, with 21 bases left between them. This CDR3 has 16 residues. CDR1 and CDR2 from the germline V gene are SGHRS and YFSETQ. The DNA of the CDR3 is TGCGCCAGCAGCTCGCCGGCGACAGCACCGGGGGACGAGCAGTACTTC. Residues: CASSSPATAPGDEQYF.

The chain joins TRBV12-5 to TRBJ2-2, with unresolved D. The CDR3 totals 16 residues. The germline V gene has CDR1 LGHNT and CDR2 FRNRAP. Trimming pared 0 bases from V and 7 bases from J, leaving 15 bases between. The DNA of the CDR3 is TGTGCTAGTGGTTTGGTAACATCTAGAGTTCTCGGGGAGCTGTTTTTT. Translating it yields CASGLVTSRVLGELFF.

With respect to this clone: One junction end does not reproduce the germline sequence, and a read error may be involved. The CDR3 loop is CASSSRPASGANGLTF. CDR3 DNA sequence: TGTGCCAGCAGTAGCCGACCGGCCTCTGGGGCCAACGGCCTGACTTTC. This rearrangement joins TRBV27 to TRBJ2-6, with D possibly being TRBD1 (5 bases). This CDR3 has 16 residues. Germline CDR1 reads MNHEY; CDR2 reads SMNVEV (reference sequence).

This clone was seen a few times. The chain employs TRBV5-4 and TRBJ1-1; TRBD1 is a possible D gene (6 bases). Germline lookup yields CDR1 SGHNT and CDR2 YYREEE (reference sequence). The CDR3 has 13 residues. Trimming shortened V by 3 bases and J by 6 bases, and 12 bases separated the two germline ends. CDR3 DNA: TGTGCCAGCAGCTGGGGACAAGGGGCTGAAGCTTTCTTT. Amino acids: CASSWGQGAEAFF.

V and J are TRBV30 and TRBJ1-2; no clear D. The germline V and J ends were trimmed by 3 bases and 1 base, with 9 bases remaining between them. The CDR3 consists of 13 residues. The germline V gene encodes CDR1 GTSNPN and CDR2 SVGIG (reference sequence). The CDR3 DNA sequence: TGTGCCTGGAGAGCAGGCTTTAACTATGGCTACACCTTC. It encodes CAWRAGFNYGYTF.

The genes are TRBV5-6 and TRBJ1-3; no clear D. CDR3 length: 16 amino acids. Germline V gene lookup returns CDR1 SGHDT and CDR2 YYEEEE. V dropped 4 bases and J dropped 2 bases, with 16 bases sitting between them. The CDR3 reads CASSPQAGITGNTIYF. The CDR3 DNA reads TGTGCCAGCAGCCCCCAGGCAGGCATAACTGGAAACACCATATATTTT.

J is TRBJ2-7 and V is TRBV21-1; the table gives TRBD1 as D, unverified against the DNA. TRBV21-1 is flagged as a pseudogene. The CDR3 loop spans 16 amino acids. In DNA, the CDR3 is TGTGCCAGCAGCAATCGGGACACTATTAGCTCCTACGAGCAGTACTTC. Translated: CASSNRDTISSYEQYF.

This chain connects TRBV11-2 to TRBJ1-1; 9 positions agree with TRBD1. With V trimmed by 5 bases and J by 1 base, 5 bases remained unmatched. Germline V CDR1 and CDR2: SGHAT, FQNNGV. The CDR3 length is 15 residues. CDR3 bases: TGTGCCAGCAGCCTCGGGACAGGGCCGAACACTGAAGCTTTCTTT. Translated, it gives CASSLGTGPNTEAFF. Using reference TRBV11-2 and TRBJ1-1 for the parts outside the CDR3, the full variable domain is EAGVAQSPRYKIIEKRQSVAFWCNPISGHATLYWYQQILGQGPKLLIQFQNNGVVDDSQLPKDRFSAERLKGVDSTLKIQPAKLEDSAVYLCASSLGTGPNTEAFFGQGTRLTVV.

This clone came up once. The gene calls are TRBV12-5 and TRBJ2-7; TRBD2 is a possible D gene (6 bases). This CDR3 has 16 residues. The germline CDR1 and CDR2 sequences are LGHNT and FRNRAP. Trimming left V 2 bases short and J 1 base short, with 15 bases between. As DNA, the CDR3 is TGTGCTAGTGGTTTGTCAATAGCGGCCTTATCCTACGAGCAGTACTTC. It codes for CASGLSIAALSYEQYF.

This rearrangement joins TRBV10-3 to TRBJ1-4; D might be TRBD1 (6 bases). This CDR3 has 13 amino acids. Trimming took 10 bases from V and 4 from J, leaving 13 bases between them. Germline V lookup: CDR1 ENHRY, CDR2 SYGVKD. DNA for the CDR3: TGTGCCAGCTCAGGGGACGTTAATGAAAAACTGTTTTTT. Amino acid sequence: CASSGDVNEKLFF.

A few counts support this clone. The chain links TRBV6-5 to TRBJ2-7, with 9 bases lining up with TRBD1. This CDR3 is built from 15 residues. Germline V gene lookup returns CDR1 MNHEY and CDR2 SVGAGI. V lost 2 bases and J lost 3; bases outside the gene matches: 5. CDR3 coding DNA: TGTGCCAGCAGTTACCGGGACAGGGAAATCTACGAGCAGTACTTC. The encoded protein is CASSYRDREIYEQYF.

J is TRBJ2-5 and V is TRBV19; TRBD1 aligns across 10 bases. With 9 bases clipped from V and 3 bases from J, the junction kept 4 bases outside the gene matches. The germline V gene has CDR1 LNHDA and CDR2 SQIVND (reference sequence). CDR3 size: 13 residues. The CDR3 DNA reads TGTGCCAGCCGGGACAGGGGAAAAGAGACCCAGTACTTC. Encoded protein: CASRDRGKETQYF.

J is TRBJ2-4 and V is TRBV4-1; D ambiguous. The V gene lost 1 base and the J gene lost 0 bases, with 16 bases spanning the gap. Germline lookup yields CDR1 MGHRA and CDR2 YSYEKL. This CDR3 contains 18 residues. CDR3 in DNA: TGCGCCAGCAGCCAAGTCGTCGCCCCTCGACTAGCCAAAAACATTCAGTACTTC. Translated, it gives CASSQVVAPRLAKNIQYF.

The gene calls are TRBV9 and TRBJ2-7, with unresolved D. V was clipped by 0 bases and J by 0 bases, with 4 bases between them. This CDR3 region has 13 residues. Germline-derived CDR1 and CDR2 are SGDLS and YYNGEE. The CDR3 nucleotides are TGTGCCAGCAGCGTAGTGAGCTCCTACGAGCAGTACTTC. This sequence encodes CASSVVSSYEQYF.

The chain carries TRBV27 and TRBJ2-5, with TRBD2 identical over 12 bases. The J call may not be correct, given that the DNA end is closer to TRBJ2-7. The V gene's germline CDR1 is MNHEY and CDR2 SMNVEV (reference sequence). The CDR3 sequence is 15 residues long. DNA for the CDR3: TGTGCCAGCAGTCTAGCGGGGGGGCCTCCCGGCGAGCAGTACTTC. It is translated as CASSLAGGPPGEQYF.

V is TRBV5-6 and J is TRBJ2-1; 7 positions agree with TRBD1. Losses at the gene ends were 1 base for V and 5 bases for J; bases not matched to a gene: 3. This CDR3 spans 14 amino acids. CDR1 and CDR2 (germline): SGHDT, YYEEEE. This CDR3 reads CASSLTGAHNEQFF. The CDR3 DNA sequence: TGTGCCAGCAGCTTGACAGGGGCACACAATGAGCAGTTCTTC.

This rearrangement joins TRBV5-1 to TRBJ2-3, with D possibly matching TRBD2 (6 bases). From germline, CDR1 is SGHRS and CDR2 YFSETQ. The CDR3 has 15 residues. Between the trimmed V and J ends, which lost 5 bases and 4 bases, there was a span of 17 bases. CDR3 coding DNA: TGCGCCAGCAGTCCCGTGGGGGGTATCCCAGATACGCAGTATTTT. Amino acids: CASSPVGGIPDTQYF. The complete variable domain, with remaining parts taken from reference TRBV5-1 and TRBJ2-3, reads KAGVTQTPRYLIKTRGQQVTLSCSPISGHRSVSWYQQTPGQGLQFLFEYFSETQRNKGNFPGRFSGRQFSNSRSEMNVSTLELGDSALYLCASSPVGGIPDTQYFGPGTRLTVL.

The chain is built from TRBV15 and TRBJ1-5, with 7 bases aligning to TRBD1. CDR1 is LNHNV and CDR2 is YYDKDF in the germline V gene (reference sequence). The CDR3 totals 15 residues. The V gene end was trimmed by 0 bases and the J gene end by 6 bases; junction bases not matched to a gene: 5. In nucleotides, the CDR3 is TGTGCCACCAGCAGAGAACAGGGGCTGGCTCAGCCCCAGCATTTT. It encodes CATSREQGLAQPQHF.

V is TRBV11-2 and J is TRBJ2-7; D perhaps matches TRBD2 (6 bases). Deletions cut 0 bases from V and 3 bases from J, with 18 bases between. This CDR3 region has 17 residues. Germline values: CDR1 SGHAT, CDR2 FQNNGV. The chain's CDR3 is CASSLDTTTGTHYEQYF. The CDR3 DNA reads TGTGCCAGCAGCTTAGATACCACAACCGGGACTCACTACGAGCAGTACTTC. The whole variable domain, filled in from reference TRBV11-2 and TRBJ2-7, reads EAGVAQSPRYKIIEKRQSVAFWCNPISGHATLYWYQQILGQGPKLLIQFQNNGVVDDSQLPKDRFSAERLKGVDSTLKIQPAKLEDSAVYLCASSLDTTTGTHYEQYFGPGTRLTVT.

The rearrangement uses TRBV7-6 and TRBJ1-1, with D maybe TRBD1 (5 bases). The CDR3 is 16 amino acids. The ends were cut back, 1 base at V and 1 base at J, with 13 bases in the middle. CDR1 is SGHVS and CDR2 is FNYEAQ in the germline V gene. Written as DNA, the CDR3 is TGTGCCAGCAGCTTAGTTGGAGGGGCAGAGAACACTGAAGCTTTCTTT. It specifies CASSLVGGAENTEAFF.

This clone was recorded once. The chain links TRBV11-2 to TRBJ2-1; TRBD2 is a possible D gene (6 bases). Germline CDR1 reads SGHAT; CDR2 reads FQNNGV. V lost 6 bases and J lost 2, with 14 bases in between. This CDR3 region has 15 residues. CDR3 coding DNA: TGTGCCAGCAGACCCGGGACTCCTACCTACAATGAGCAGTTCTTC. It specifies CASRPGTPTYNEQFF.